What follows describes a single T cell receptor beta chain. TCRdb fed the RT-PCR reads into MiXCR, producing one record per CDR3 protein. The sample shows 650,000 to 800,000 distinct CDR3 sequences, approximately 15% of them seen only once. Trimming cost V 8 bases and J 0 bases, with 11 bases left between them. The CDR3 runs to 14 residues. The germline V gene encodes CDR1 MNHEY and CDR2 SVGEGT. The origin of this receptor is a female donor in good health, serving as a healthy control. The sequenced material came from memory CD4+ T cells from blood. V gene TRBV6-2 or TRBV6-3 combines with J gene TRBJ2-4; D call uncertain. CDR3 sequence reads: CASREGPAKNIQYF. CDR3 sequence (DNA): TGTGCCAGCCGCGAAGGCCCAGCCAAAAACATTCAGTACTTC.